This T cell receptor beta chain came from a study of memory CD8 T cells in hepatitis C reinfection (dated 2017 in TCRdb). Notes on the research overall: Three donors spontaneously resolved two consecutive HCV infections, while two donors cleared a primary infection but became chronically infected after reinfection. A case counted as HCV reinfection when an HCV RNA test came back positive after two negative tests taken at least 60 days apart. Peak reinfection samples were collected 3 to 8 weeks after reinfection was detected. The study tracked the TCR beta repertoire of virus-specific CD8 T cells longitudinally across an HCV reinfection episode in four to six donors. Between about 2008 and 2012, 4 to 6 reinfection cases that had stored pre-reinfection samples were identified. Participants who had resolved a prior HCV infection were followed every 3 months in the reinfection study. Previously published longitudinal data on tetramer+ CD8 T cell frequency were used to select the peak reinfection time point. What the authors observed across the whole study: Because only five donors were included, definitive conclusions about public clonotypes linked to secondary clearance were beyond the reach of the study.

The sample's time point label is to be understood as: peak reinfection, 3 to 8 weeks after reinfection detection. Sorted cells were sequenced directly ex vivo, with no in vitro expansion before TCR sequencing. The donors were people who inject drugs and were enrolled in Canada's Montreal Acute Hepatitis C Cohort Study (HEPCO). As controls, total naive CD8 T cells were sorted as viable CD3+ CD8+ CD45RO- cells from a couple of donors at all three reinfection time points. Before sorting, cryopreserved peripheral blood mononuclear cells were thawed, and CD8 T cells were purified from the thawed cells. Negative selection with the MACS CD8+ T cell Isolation Kit was used to enrich CD8 T cells. Cells were sorted on a BD FACSAria II sorter running FACSDiva software, and FlowJo was used to analyze the data. The CDR3 runs 14 amino acids, cysteine and phenylalanine included. This entry keeps only the CDR3 DNA: 42 bases, framed from base 1. Unmatched junction bases come to 10, with V trimmed by 11 bases and J by 6 bases. For CDR1 and CDR2, the germline V gene lists MNHEY and SVGAGI.

The library came from the immunoSEQ multiplex PCR assay. Genomic DNA was extracted from the sorted cells, and the TCR beta V, D and J regions were sequenced using the automated high-throughput method of Adaptive Biotechnologies. A two-step, bias-controlled multiplex PCR was used to amplify CDR3 regions. Amplified TCR beta libraries were sequenced on an Illumina instrument. As for the authors' bioinformatics: Demultiplexed reads were processed to lower amplification and sequencing bias, and the IMGT database was used to assign CDR3 sequences to gene families. ImmunoSEQ software version 2.0 was used to analyze repertoire data. Out-of-frame sequences and sequences with stop codons in the CDR3 were removed from clonotype lists. Clonotypes with a frequency below 0.01% were excluded because such low-frequency clonotypes corresponded to less than one cell. To get richness, observed richness was divided by input cell number, while evenness came from dividing Shannon entropy by log observed richness. Repertoire diversity and the similarity between time points were measured using Simpson diversity and Morisita-Horn overlap indices. Clonotypes were grouped as dominant (>1%), sub-dominant (0.5-0.99%), low abundance (0.1-0.49%) or lowest abundance (<0.1%). For the germline index, total nucleotide additions were subtracted from total CDR3 length, and that difference was then divided by total CDR3 length. Not all clones reach the TCRdb copy of this immuneACCESS table, which keeps in-frame sequences only. Checked studies attribute under half of the gap to unresolved V genes and leave the rest unexplained. V, J and clone size are those of that table, while D and trimming were read from the DNA. In all, the sample holds around 47,000 clones, and roughly 90% of those were seen once. The top ten constitute 1% to 1.5% of the sample.

Comments on this clone: What antigen it recognizes has not been identified. No base quality information exists; no much larger clone differs at one position.

Sequenced material: naive CD8+ T cells sorted from blood. The sample's cell subset or site label, decoded: total naive CD8+CD45RO- T cells. This clonotype was obtained from a man aged 18-30 years with hepatitis C virus infection. The rearranged chain carries TRBV6-5 and TRBJ2-7; 13 of the junction bases match TRBD2. The sequenced DNA: TGTGCCGGCCGGGGGACTAGCGGGACCCCCGAGCAGTACTTC. This sequence encodes CAGRGTSGTPEQYF.